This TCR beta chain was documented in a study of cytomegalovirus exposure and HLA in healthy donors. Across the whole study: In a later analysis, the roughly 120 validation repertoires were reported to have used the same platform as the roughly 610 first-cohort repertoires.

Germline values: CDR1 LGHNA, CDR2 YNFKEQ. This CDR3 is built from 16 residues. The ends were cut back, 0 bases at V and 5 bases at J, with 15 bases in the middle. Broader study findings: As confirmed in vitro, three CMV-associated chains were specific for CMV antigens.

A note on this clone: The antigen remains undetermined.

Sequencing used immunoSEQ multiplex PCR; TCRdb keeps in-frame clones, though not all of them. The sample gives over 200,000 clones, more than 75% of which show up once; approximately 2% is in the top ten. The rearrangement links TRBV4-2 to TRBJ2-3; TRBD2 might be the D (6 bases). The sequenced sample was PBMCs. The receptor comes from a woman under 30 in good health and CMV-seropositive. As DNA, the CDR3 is TGTGCCAGCAGCCAAGATTGGCCAAGGAGGGGAGATACGCAGTATTTT. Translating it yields CASSQDWPRRGDTQYF.